This T cell receptor beta chain originates from a study of patients and donors after allogeneic stem cell transplantation. TCRdb reprocessed the RT-PCR reads with MiXCR, giving one entry per CDR3 protein. Here the sample spans fewer than 180,000 distinct CDR3 sequences, 30% to 45% being singletons. From germline, CDR1 is SEHNR and CDR2 FQNEAQ (reference sequence). The CDR3 sequence is 14 residues long. V dropped 4 bases and J dropped 2; count of bases not matched to a gene: 3. This chain links TRBV7-9 with TRBJ2-7; 9 positions match TRBD1. The TCR originated in a human donor who was either an allogeneic HSCT recipient or a stem cell or donor lymphocyte infusion donor (not recorded which). It is not recorded whose cells these are; they may come from a transplant donor. The sample taken for sequencing was blood, either unsorted or a sorted T cell fraction (not recorded which). The CDR3 bases are TGTGCCAGCAGCTCCCGGGACAGGGCCTACGAGCAGTACTTC. Its protein product is CASSSRDRAYEQYF.